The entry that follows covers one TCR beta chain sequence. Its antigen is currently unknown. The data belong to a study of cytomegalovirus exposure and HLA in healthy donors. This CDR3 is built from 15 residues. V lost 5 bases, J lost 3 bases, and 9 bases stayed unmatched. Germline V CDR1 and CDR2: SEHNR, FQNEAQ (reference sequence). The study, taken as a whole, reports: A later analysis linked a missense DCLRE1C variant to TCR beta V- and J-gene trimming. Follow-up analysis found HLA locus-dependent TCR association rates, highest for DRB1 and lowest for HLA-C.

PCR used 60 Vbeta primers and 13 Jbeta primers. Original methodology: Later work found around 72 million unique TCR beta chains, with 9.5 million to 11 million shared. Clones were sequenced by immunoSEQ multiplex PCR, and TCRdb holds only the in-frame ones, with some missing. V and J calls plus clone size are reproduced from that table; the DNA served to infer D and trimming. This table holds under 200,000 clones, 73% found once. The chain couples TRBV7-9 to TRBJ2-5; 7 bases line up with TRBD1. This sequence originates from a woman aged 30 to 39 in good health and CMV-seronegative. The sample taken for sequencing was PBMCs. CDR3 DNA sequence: TGTGCCAGCAGCGGGGGACAGTTAATTGAAGAGACCCAGTACTTC. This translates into CASSGGQLIEETQYF.